This record covers a single T cell receptor (beta chain). This CDR3 has 17 residues. The data stem from a study of blood T cell repertoires in COVID-19. Profiled with immunoSEQ multiplex PCR; TCRdb holds only in-frame clones, not every one. The data show approximately 350,000 clones, approximately 86% seen once. This clonotype was sampled from a woman aged 55 to 70 with COVID-19, enrolled during active disease. Sequenced: peripheral blood. The J gene is TRBJ2-3, the V gene TRBV21-1; TRBD1, the table's D call, lacks a check against the DNA. TRBV21-1 is deemed a pseudogene. The CDR3 loop is CASSKIRRGWGPDTQYF. CDR3 in DNA: TGTGCCAGCAGCAAAATCAGAAGGGGATGGGGCCCAGATACGCAGTATTTT.